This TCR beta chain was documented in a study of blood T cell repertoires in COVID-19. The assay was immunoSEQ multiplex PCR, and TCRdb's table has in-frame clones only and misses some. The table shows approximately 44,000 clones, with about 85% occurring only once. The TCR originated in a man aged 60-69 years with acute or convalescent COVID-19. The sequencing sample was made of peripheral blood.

The CDR3, as DNA: TGCGCCAGCCCGACTAGCGGGGGGGAGGTCGCGTACGAGCAGTACTTC. Amino acid sequence: CASPTSGGEVAYEQYF. V is TRBV10-1 and J is TRBJ2-7; 14 bases match TRBD2. This CDR3 comprises 16 residues. Trimming at V came to 8 bases and at J to 4 bases, leaving 10 bases not matched to a gene. Germline V CDR1 and CDR2: WNHNN, SYGVQD (reference sequence).